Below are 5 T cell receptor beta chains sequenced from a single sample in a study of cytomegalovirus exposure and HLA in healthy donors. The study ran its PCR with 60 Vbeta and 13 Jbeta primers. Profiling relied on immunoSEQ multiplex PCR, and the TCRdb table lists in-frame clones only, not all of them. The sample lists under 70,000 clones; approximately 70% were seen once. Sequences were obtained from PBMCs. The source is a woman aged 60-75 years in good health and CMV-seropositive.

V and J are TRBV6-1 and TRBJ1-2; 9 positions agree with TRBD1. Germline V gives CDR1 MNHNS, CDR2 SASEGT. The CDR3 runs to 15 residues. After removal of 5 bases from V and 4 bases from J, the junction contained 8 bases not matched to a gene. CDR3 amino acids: CASSPPGQGIYGYTF. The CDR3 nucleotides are TGTGCCAGCAGTCCTCCGGGACAGGGCATCTATGGCTACACCTTC.

DNA of the CDR3: TGTGCCAGCACCCCTCCTAAGGGGCAGAACACTGAAGCTTTCTTT. This codes for CASTPPKGQNTEAFF. This chain links TRBV6-5 with TRBJ1-1; perhaps TRBD1 as D (5 bases). Germline V lookup: CDR1 MNHEY, CDR2 SVGAGI. The CDR3 length is 15 residues. Trimming removed 7 bases from V and 1 base from J, with 16 bases in between.

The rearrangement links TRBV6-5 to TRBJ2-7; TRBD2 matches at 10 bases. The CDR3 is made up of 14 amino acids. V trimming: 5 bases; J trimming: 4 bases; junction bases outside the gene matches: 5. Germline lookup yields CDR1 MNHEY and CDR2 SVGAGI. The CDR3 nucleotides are TGTGCCAGCAGTCGAGCGGGGGGGAATTACGAGCAGTACTTC. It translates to CASSRAGGNYEQYF.

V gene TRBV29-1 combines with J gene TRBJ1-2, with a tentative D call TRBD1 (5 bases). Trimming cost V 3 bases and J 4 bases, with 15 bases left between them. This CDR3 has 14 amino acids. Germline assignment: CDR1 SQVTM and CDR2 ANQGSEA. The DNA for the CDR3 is TGCAGCGTTGACAGGCAGGGTACTTTCTATGGCTACACCTTC. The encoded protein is CSVDRQGTFYGYTF.

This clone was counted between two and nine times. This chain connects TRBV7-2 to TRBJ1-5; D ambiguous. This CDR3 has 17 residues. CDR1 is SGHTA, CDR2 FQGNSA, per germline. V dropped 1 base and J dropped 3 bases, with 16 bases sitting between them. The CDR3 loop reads CASSLEPSRGFNQPQHF. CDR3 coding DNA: TGTGCCAGCAGCTTAGAACCAAGTAGAGGGTTCAATCAGCCCCAGCATTTT.